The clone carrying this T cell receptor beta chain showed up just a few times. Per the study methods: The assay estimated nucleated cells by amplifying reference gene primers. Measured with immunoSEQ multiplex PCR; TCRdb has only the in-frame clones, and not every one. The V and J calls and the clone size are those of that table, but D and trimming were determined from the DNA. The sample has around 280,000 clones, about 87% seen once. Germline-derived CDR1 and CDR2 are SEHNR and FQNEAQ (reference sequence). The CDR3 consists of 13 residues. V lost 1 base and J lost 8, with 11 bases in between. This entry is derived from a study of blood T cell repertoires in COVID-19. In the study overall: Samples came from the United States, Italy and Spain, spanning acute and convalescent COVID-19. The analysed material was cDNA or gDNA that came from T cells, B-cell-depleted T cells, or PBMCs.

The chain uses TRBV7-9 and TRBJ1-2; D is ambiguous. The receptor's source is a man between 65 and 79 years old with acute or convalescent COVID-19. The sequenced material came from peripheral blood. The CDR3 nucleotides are TGTGCCAGCAGCTTAGGGCAGGTGCCCGGCTACACCTTC. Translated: CASSLGQVPGYTF.